This T cell receptor beta chain was recorded in a study of cytomegalovirus exposure and HLA in healthy donors. On the study more broadly: Across about 400 genotyped donors, 65% to 90% landed in the Caucasian-associated ancestry cluster.

Between the trimmed V and J ends, which lost 5 bases and 4 bases, there was a span of 17 bases. Germline loops: CDR1 SNHLY, CDR2 FYNNEI. There are 15 residues in the CDR3. With regard to this clone: Antigen specificity is unknown.

General study results and limits: Later analysis placed DRB1 highest and HLA-C lowest in TCR association rates, which differed by HLA locus. Being productive about 87% or about 30% of the time was typical of most TCR beta V segments in an earlier analysis.

The PCR made use of 60 Vbeta and 13 Jbeta primers. Clones were sequenced by immunoSEQ multiplex PCR, and TCRdb holds only the in-frame ones, with some missing. This table has 100,000 or so clones, around 80% appearing once. This TCR came from a middle-aged man in good health and CMV-seropositive. Sample: PBMCs. V gene TRBV2 combines with J gene TRBJ2-5; TRBD2 is a possible D gene (6 bases). In DNA form, the CDR3 reads TGTGCCAGCAGTTCGAATCCGGGACTCCGAGAGACCCAGTACTTC. This sequence encodes CASSSNPGLRETQYF.